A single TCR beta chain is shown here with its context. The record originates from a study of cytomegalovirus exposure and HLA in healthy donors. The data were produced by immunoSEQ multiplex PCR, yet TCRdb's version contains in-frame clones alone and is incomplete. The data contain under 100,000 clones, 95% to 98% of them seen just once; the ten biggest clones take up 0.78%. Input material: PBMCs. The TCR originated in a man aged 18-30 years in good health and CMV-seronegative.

The CDR3 bases are TGTGCCAGTAGTAAGGTGACAGGGCCATATCAGCCCCAGCATTTT. The encoded protein is CASSKVTGPYQPQHF. This chain connects TRBV19 to TRBJ1-5; 7 nucleotides align to TRBD1. Germline-derived CDR1 and CDR2 are LNHDA and SQIVND (reference sequence). V was clipped by 4 bases and J by 5 bases; unmatched bases: 8. The CDR3 sequence is 15 residues long.